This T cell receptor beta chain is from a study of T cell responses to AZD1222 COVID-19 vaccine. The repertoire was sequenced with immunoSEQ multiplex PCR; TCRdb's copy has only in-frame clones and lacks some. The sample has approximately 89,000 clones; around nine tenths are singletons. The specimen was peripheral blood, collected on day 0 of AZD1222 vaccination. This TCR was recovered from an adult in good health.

The CDR3 coding sequence is TGTGCCAGCAGTTACTCGGCTGGGGACGGGGGCACTGAAGCTTTCTTT. Translating gives CASSYSAGDGGTEAFF. The chain combines TRBV6-5 with TRBJ1-1; TRBD1 is a possible D gene (5 bases). The CDR3 contains 16 residues. Germline values: CDR1 MNHEY, CDR2 SVGAGI. The germline V and J ends were trimmed by 0 bases and 4 bases, with 15 bases remaining between them.